The rows below give T cell receptor beta chains drawn from one sample of a study of glioma-infiltrating T cells after dendritic cell vaccination. TCRdb keeps only in-frame clones here, not all; method: immunoSEQ multiplex PCR. The repertoire consists of about 49,000 clones, with 85% to 90% occurring once and the leading ten covering about an eighth. This sample comprised blood, obtained before dendritic cell vaccination. The receptor source for this set is a human donor with glioblastoma. CDR3s include the opening cysteine and the closing phenylalanine or tryptophan. D genes are given only for firm matches. Clone size is given for some rows only: seen once, a few or many times, or a class if the clone is expanded.

abundance: NA
j_gene: TRBJ2-2
d_gene: NA
v_gene: TRBV15
CDR3aa: CATSRGGPDTGELFF
CDR3nt: TGTGCCACCAGCAGAGGAGGGCCGGACACCGGGGAGCTGTTTTTT

abundance: NA
j_gene: TRBJ1-2
d_gene: NA
v_gene: TRBV9
CDR3aa: CASSTRVDGYTF
CDR3nt: TGTGCCAGCAGCACCAGGGTGGATGGCTACACCTTC

abundance: NA
j_gene: TRBJ2-7
d_gene: TRBD2
v_gene: TRBV6-4
CDR3aa: CASSDAGPASGYYEQYF
CDR3nt: TGTGCCAGCAGTGACGCGGGACCCGCTAGCGGCTACTACGAGCAGTACTTC

abundance: NA
j_gene: TRBJ1-2
d_gene: NA
v_gene: TRBV20-1
CDR3aa: CSAISLGGYTF
CDR3nt: TGCAGTGCTATCTCCTTGGGCGGCTACACCTTC

abundance: NA
j_gene: TRBJ1-5
d_gene: TRBD1
v_gene: TRBV19
CDR3aa: CASSTGTGGDSNQPQHF
CDR3nt: TGTGCCAGTAGTACCGGGACAGGGGGCGATAGCAATCAGCCCCAGCATTTT

abundance: NA
j_gene: TRBJ2-3
d_gene: TRBD1
v_gene: TRBV4-3
CDR3aa: CASSQPKGQGTDTQYF
CDR3nt: TGCGCCAGCAGCCAACCGAAGGGACAGGGAACAGATACGCAGTATTTT

abundance: NA
j_gene: TRBJ2-4
d_gene: NA
v_gene: TRBV9
CDR3aa: CASSPGTSPLQNIQYF
CDR3nt: TGTGCCAGCAGCCCTGGGACATCCCCTCTCCAAAACATTCAGTACTTC

abundance: NA
j_gene: TRBJ1-1
d_gene: TRBD1
v_gene: TRBV7-3
CDR3aa: CASSLGQGDTEAFF
CDR3nt: TGTGCCAGCAGCCTCGGACAGGGTGACACTGAAGCTTTCTTT

abundance: NA
j_gene: TRBJ1-2
d_gene: NA
v_gene: TRBV19
CDR3aa: CASSTGASGYTF
CDR3nt: TGTGCCAGTAGTACAGGGGCCAGTGGCTACACCTTC

abundance: NA
j_gene: TRBJ1-4
d_gene: TRBD1
v_gene: TRBV28
CDR3aa: CASSLVGTGYEKLFF
CDR3nt: TGTGCCAGCAGTTTAGTCGGGACAGGGTACGAAAAACTGTTTTTT

abundance: NA
j_gene: TRBJ1-1
d_gene: NA
v_gene: TRBV6-1
CDR3aa: CASSEAAQGRTEAFF
CDR3nt: TGTGCCAGCAGTGAAGCGGCGCAGGGAAGGACTGAAGCTTTCTTT

abundance: NA
j_gene: TRBJ2-7
d_gene: NA
v_gene: TRBV10-1
CDR3aa: CASSASALPSYEQYF
CDR3nt: TGCGCCAGCAGTGCCTCTGCACTACCTAGTTACGAGCAGTACTTC

abundance: NA
j_gene: TRBJ2-1
d_gene: TRBD2
v_gene: TRBV6-1
CDR3aa: CASAPLAGGNEQFF
CDR3nt: TGTGCCAGCGCGCCCCTTGCGGGGGGCAATGAGCAGTTCTTC

abundance: few
j_gene: TRBJ2-1
d_gene: TRBD2
v_gene: TRBV6-1
CDR3aa: CASSPSRARGDEQFF
CDR3nt: TGTGCCAGCAGCCCGTCACGGGCTCGGGGGGATGAGCAGTTCTTC

abundance: NA
j_gene: TRBJ2-3
d_gene: TRBD2
v_gene: TRBV11-2
CDR3aa: CASSLVTSGRPDTQYF
CDR3nt: TGTGCCAGCAGCTTAGTAACTAGCGGGAGACCGGATACGCAGTATTTT

abundance: once
j_gene: TRBJ1-1
d_gene: NA
v_gene: TRBV11-3
CDR3aa: CASTLRGPTEAFF
CDR3nt: TGTGCCAGCACCCTCAGGGGCCCCACTGAAGCTTTCTTT

abundance: once
j_gene: TRBJ2-1
d_gene: TRBD2
v_gene: TRBV6-5
CDR3aa: CASRTSGVPGSRQFF
CDR3nt: TGTGCCAGCAGGACTAGCGGGGTGCCTGGTTCGCGGCAGTTCTTC

abundance: NA
j_gene: TRBJ1-5
d_gene: NA
v_gene: TRBV5-5
CDR3aa: CASSLAAAGVEQPQHF
CDR3nt: TGTGCCAGCAGCTTGGCCGCAGCGGGGGTGGAACAGCCCCAGCATTTT

abundance: NA
j_gene: TRBJ1-6
d_gene: NA
v_gene: TRBV14
CDR3aa: CASSQDLSGSPLHF
CDR3nt: TGTGCCAGCAGCCAAGATCTCAGCGGATCACCCCTCCACTTT

abundance: NA
j_gene: TRBJ1-5
d_gene: NA
v_gene: TRBV5-8
CDR3aa: CASSLAGRGAYQPQHF
CDR3nt: TGTGCCAGCAGCTTGGCCGGGCGGGGGGCATATCAGCCCCAGCATTTT

abundance: NA
j_gene: TRBJ1-2
d_gene: NA
v_gene: TRBV14
CDR3aa: CASSQSVDAQGVNYGYTF
CDR3nt: TGTGCCAGCAGCCAATCAGTAGATGCGCAGGGCGTCAACTATGGCTACACCTTC

abundance: NA
j_gene: TRBJ1-1
d_gene: NA
v_gene: TRBV5-1
CDR3aa: CASSLAVAAEAFF
CDR3nt: TGCGCCAGCAGCTTGGCCGTGGCTGCTGAAGCTTTCTTT

abundance: NA
j_gene: TRBJ2-7
d_gene: TRBD1
v_gene: TRBV30
CDR3aa: CAYRGYTYEQYF
CDR3nt: TGTGCCTACAGGGGCTACACCTACGAGCAGTACTTC

abundance: once
j_gene: TRBJ1-5
d_gene: NA
v_gene: TRBV25-1
CDR3aa: CASSEYGGIGQPQHF
CDR3nt: TGTGCCAGCAGTGAATATGGAGGGATCGGTCAGCCCCAGCATTTT

abundance: NA
j_gene: TRBJ2-1
d_gene: NA
v_gene: TRBV6-1
CDR3aa: CASSDLTSSYNEQFF
CDR3nt: TGTGCCAGCAGTGATTTAACGAGCTCCTACAATGAGCAGTTCTTC

abundance: NA
j_gene: TRBJ2-3
d_gene: NA
v_gene: TRBV4-2
CDR3aa: CASSQLSFGGPLRDTQYF
CDR3nt: TGTGCCAGCAGCCAGCTAAGCTTCGGGGGGCCATTGAGGGATACGCAGTATTTT

abundance: NA
j_gene: TRBJ2-7
d_gene: TRBD1
v_gene: TRBV29-1
CDR3aa: CSVGQGANEQYF
CDR3nt: TGCAGCGTAGGACAGGGTGCCAACGAGCAGTACTTC

abundance: NA
j_gene: TRBJ1-6
d_gene: NA
v_gene: TRBV13
CDR3aa: CASSLTGRVSPLHF
CDR3nt: TGTGCCAGCAGCTTAACGGGTCGGGTATCACCCCTCCACTTT

abundance: NA
j_gene: TRBJ2-1
d_gene: NA
v_gene: TRBV7-2
CDR3aa: CASSRQGSPVYWEQFF
CDR3nt: TGTGCCAGCAGTCGACAAGGGAGTCCCGTCTACTGGGAGCAGTTCTTC

abundance: NA
j_gene: TRBJ2-7
d_gene: TRBD1
v_gene: TRBV6-5
CDR3aa: CASSYQGAYEQYF
CDR3nt: TGTGCCAGCAGTTATCAGGGGGCCTACGAGCAGTACTTC

abundance: NA
j_gene: TRBJ2-2
d_gene: NA
v_gene: TRBV7-2
CDR3aa: CASSLVASRNTGELFF
CDR3nt: TGTGCCAGCAGCTTAGTTGCTAGCCGGAACACCGGGGAGCTGTTTTTT

abundance: few
j_gene: TRBJ1-1
d_gene: NA
v_gene: TRBV6-5
CDR3aa: CASSLSGRGGEAFF
CDR3nt: TGTGCCAGCAGTCTCTCCGGAAGGGGGGGTGAAGCTTTCTTT